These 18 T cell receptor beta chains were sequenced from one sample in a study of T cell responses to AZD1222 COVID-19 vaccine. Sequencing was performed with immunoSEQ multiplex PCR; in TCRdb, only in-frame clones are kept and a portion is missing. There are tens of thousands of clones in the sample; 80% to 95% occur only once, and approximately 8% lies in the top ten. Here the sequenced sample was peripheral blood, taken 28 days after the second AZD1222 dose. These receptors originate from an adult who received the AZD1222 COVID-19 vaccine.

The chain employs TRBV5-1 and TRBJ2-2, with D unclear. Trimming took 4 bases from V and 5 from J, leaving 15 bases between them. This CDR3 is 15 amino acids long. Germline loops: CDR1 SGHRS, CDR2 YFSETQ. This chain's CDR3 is CASSPGPMTTGELFF. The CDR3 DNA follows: TGCGCCAGCAGCCCAGGACCGATGACTACCGGGGAGCTGTTTTTT.

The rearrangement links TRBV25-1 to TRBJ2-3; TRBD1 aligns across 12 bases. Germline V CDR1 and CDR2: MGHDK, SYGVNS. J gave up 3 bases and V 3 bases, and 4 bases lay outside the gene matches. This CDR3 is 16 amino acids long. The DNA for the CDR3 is TGTGCCAGCAGTGATGGGGGACAGGGGGCGACAGATACGCAGTATTTT. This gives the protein CASSDGGQGATDTQYF.

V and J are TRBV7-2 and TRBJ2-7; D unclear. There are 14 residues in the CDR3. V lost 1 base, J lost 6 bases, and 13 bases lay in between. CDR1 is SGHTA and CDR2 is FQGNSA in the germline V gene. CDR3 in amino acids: CASSLGGRVGEQYF. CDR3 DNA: TGTGCCAGCAGCTTAGGAGGTAGGGTCGGCGAGCAGTACTTC. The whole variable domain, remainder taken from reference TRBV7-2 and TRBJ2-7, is GAGVSQSPSNKVTEKGKDVELRCDPISGHTALYWYRQSLGQGLEFLIYFQGNSAPDKSGLPSDRFSAERTGGSVSTLTIQRTQQEDSAVYLCASSLGGRVGEQYFGPGTRLTVT.

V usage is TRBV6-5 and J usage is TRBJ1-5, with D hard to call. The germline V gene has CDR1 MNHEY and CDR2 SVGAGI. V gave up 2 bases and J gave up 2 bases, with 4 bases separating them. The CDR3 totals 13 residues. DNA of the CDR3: TGTGCCAGCAGTTACGATGGCAATCAGCCCCAGCATTTT. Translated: CASSYDGNQPQHF.

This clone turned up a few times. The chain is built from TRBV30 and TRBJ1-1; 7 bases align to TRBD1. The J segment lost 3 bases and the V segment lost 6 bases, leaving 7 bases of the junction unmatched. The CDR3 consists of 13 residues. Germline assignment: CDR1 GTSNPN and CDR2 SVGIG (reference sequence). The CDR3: CACSTQGYTEAFF. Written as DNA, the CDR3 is TGTGCCTGCAGTACACAGGGGTACACTGAAGCTTTCTTT.

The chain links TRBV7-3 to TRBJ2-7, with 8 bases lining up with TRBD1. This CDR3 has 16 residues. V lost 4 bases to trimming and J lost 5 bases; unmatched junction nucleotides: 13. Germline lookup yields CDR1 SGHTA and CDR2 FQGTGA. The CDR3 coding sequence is TGTGCCAGCAGCTCGATTGCAGGGGGCGTTCCCCACGAGCAGTACTTC. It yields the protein CASSSIAGGVPHEQYF. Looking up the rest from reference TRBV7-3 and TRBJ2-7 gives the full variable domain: GAGVSQTPSNKVTEKGKYVELRCDPISGHTALYWYRQSLGQGPEFLIYFQGTGAADDSGLPNDRFFAVRPEGSVSTLKIQRTERGDSAVYLCASSSIAGGVPHEQYFGPGTRLTVT.

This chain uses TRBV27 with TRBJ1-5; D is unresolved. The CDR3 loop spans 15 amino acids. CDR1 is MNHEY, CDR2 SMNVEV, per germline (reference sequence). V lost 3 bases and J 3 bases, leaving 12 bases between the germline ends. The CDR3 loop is CASSFSGQANQPQHF. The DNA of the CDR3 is TGTGCCAGCAGTTTCAGTGGCCAGGCCAATCAGCCCCAGCATTTT.

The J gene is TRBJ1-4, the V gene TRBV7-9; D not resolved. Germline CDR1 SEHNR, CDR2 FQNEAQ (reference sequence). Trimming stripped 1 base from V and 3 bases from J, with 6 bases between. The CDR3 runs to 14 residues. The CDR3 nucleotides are TGTGCCAGCAGCTTAGAGGCAGCTAATGAAAAACTGTTTTTT. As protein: CASSLEAANEKLFF. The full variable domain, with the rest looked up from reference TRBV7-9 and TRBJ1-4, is DTGVSQNPRHKITKRGQNVTFRCDPISEHNRLYWYRQTLGQGPEFLTYFQNEAQLEKSRLLSDRFSAERPKGSFSTLEIQRTEQGDSAMYLCASSLEAANEKLFFGSGTQLSVL.

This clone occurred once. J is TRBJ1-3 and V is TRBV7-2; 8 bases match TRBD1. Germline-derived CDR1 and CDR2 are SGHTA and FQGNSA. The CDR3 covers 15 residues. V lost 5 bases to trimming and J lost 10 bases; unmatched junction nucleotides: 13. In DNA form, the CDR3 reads TGTGCCAGCAGCCCGACAGGGGCGTACTCAGCGACCATATATTTT. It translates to CASSPTGAYSATIYF. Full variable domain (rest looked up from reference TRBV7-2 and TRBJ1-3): GAGVSQSPSNKVTEKGKDVELRCDPISGHTALYWYRQSLGQGLEFLIYFQGNSAPDKSGLPSDRFSAERTGGSVSTLTIQRTQQEDSAVYLCASSPTGAYSATIYFGEGSWLTVV.

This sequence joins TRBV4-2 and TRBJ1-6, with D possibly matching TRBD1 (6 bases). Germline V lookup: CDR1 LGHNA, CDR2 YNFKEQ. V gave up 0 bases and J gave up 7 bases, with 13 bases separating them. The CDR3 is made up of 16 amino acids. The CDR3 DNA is TGTGCCAGCAGCCAAGAGGGGGGGCCGGCGAATTCACCCCTCCACTTT. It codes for CASSQEGGPANSPLHF.

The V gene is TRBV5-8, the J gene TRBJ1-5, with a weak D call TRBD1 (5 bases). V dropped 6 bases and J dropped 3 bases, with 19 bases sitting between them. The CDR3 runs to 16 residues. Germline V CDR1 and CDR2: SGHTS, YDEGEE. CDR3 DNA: TGTGCCAGCACCAAAGGGCGACAGAAGCTCAATCAGCCCCAGCATTTT. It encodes CASTKGRQKLNQPQHF.

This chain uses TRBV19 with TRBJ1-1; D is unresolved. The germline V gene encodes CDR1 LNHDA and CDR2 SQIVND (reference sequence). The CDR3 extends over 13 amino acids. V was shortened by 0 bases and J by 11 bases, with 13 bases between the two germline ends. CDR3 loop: CASSIDLGVGAFF. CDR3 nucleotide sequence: TGTGCCAGTAGTATAGATCTTGGGGTAGGGGCTTTCTTT.

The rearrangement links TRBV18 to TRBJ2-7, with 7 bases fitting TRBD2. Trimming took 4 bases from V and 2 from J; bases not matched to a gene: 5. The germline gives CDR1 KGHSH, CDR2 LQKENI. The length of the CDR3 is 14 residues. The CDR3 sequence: CASSRQAGAYEQYF. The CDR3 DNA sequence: TGTGCCAGCTCACGCCAGGCGGGAGCCTACGAGCAGTACTTC.

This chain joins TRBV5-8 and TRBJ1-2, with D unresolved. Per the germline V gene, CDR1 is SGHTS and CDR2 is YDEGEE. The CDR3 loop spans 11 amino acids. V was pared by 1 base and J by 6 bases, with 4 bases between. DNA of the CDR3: TGTGCCAGCAGCTTGTACGATGGCTACACCTTC. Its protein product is CASSLYDGYTF. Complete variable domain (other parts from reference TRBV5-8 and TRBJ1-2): EAGVTQSPTHLIKTRGQQATLRCSPISGHTSVYWYQQALGLGLQFLLWYDEGEERNRGNFPPRFSGRQFPNYSSELNVNALELEDSALYLCASSLYDGYTFGSGTRLTVV.

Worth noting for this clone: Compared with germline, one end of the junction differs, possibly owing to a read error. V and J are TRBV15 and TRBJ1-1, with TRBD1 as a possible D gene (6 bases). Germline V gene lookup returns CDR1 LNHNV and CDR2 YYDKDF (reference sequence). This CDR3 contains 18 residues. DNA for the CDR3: TGCGCCACCAGCTACCTCCCGGGGGGGGCCAGGGAGGGGACTGAAGCTTTCTTT. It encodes CATSYLPGGAREGTEAFF.

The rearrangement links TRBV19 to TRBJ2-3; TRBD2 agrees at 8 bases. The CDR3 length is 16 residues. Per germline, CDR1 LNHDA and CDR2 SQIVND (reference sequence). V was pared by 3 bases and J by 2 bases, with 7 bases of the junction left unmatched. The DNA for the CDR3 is TGTGCCAGTAGTATGATCACTAGCGGACCCACAGATACGCAGTATTTT. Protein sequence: CASSMITSGPTDTQYF. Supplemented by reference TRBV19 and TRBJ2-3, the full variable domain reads DGGITQSPKYLFRKEGQNVTLSCEQNLNHDAMYWYRQDPGQGLRLIYYSQIVNDFQKGDIAEGYSVSREKKESFPLTVTSAQKNPTAFYLCASSMITSGPTDTQYFGPGTRLTVL.

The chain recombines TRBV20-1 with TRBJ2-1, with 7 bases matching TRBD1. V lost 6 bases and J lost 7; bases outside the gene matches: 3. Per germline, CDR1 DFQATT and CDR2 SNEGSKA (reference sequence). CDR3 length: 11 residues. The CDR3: CSALRGNEQFF. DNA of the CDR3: TGCAGTGCCCTCAGGGGGAATGAGCAGTTCTTC.

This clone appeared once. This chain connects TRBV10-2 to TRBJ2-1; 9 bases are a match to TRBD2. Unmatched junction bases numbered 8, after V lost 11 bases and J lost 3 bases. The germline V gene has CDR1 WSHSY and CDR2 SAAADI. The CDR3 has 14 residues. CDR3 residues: CAAGRTSDYNEQFF. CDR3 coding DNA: TGCGCCGCGGGAAGGACTAGCGACTACAATGAGCAGTTCTTC.